Listed here are 24 T cell receptor beta chains from one sample, sequenced in a study of blood T cells in healthy people across ages. Next came a second PCR, run for roughly 7 to 12 cycles, which used a sample-barcoded 5' primer along with a J-beta primer mix. TCRdb reprocessed the 5' RACE reads via MiXCR and lists one record per CDR3 protein. The sample has over 1,500,000 distinct CDR3 sequences; around half are singletons. Sequences were obtained from blood. All receptors derive from a middle-aged woman in good health.

The chain is built from TRBV5-1 and TRBJ1-6; D gene uncertain. The V and J ends lost 4 bases and 3 bases respectively, with 14 bases between them. This CDR3 has 16 residues. CDR1 SGHRS and CDR2 YFSETQ come from the germline V gene. The CDR3 DNA is TGCGCCAGCAGCAGGGATGGTTCCGGCTATAATTCACCCCTCCACTTT. As protein: CASSRDGSGYNSPLHF.

This clonotype appeared a few times. The chain recombines TRBV7-2 with TRBJ2-3; the match to TRBD2 covers 9 bases. Germline V gene data show CDR1 as SGHTA and CDR2 as FQGNSA. V lost 6 bases to trimming and J lost 0 bases; unmatched junction nucleotides: 7. The CDR3 totals 16 residues. CDR3 region: CASRNAGGRSTDTQYF. The CDR3 bases are TGTGCCAGCAGAAATGCGGGGGGGCGAAGCACAGATACGCAGTATTTT.

This clonotype was seen a few times. The rearrangement links TRBV20-1 to TRBJ2-1, with a possible D match to TRBD2 (6 bases). The CDR3 is 15 residues long. Trimming pared 3 bases from V and 4 bases from J, leaving 16 bases between. Germline CDR1 is DFQATT and CDR2 is SNEGSKA (reference sequence). The DNA for the CDR3 is TGCAGTGCTAGTCCCCCCGGGGGAGGATACAATGAGCAGTTCTTC. Residues: CSASPPGGGYNEQFF.

The V gene is TRBV21-1, the J gene TRBJ2-1; the DNA was not used to check the table's D call, TRBD1. TRBV21-1 is given as a pseudogene. This CDR3 has 16 residues. For the CDR3, the DNA is TGTGCCAGCAGCAAACGTGGGACCCAAAGGTTGAATGAGCAGTTCTTC. This translates into CASSKRGTQRLNEQFF.

V is TRBV20-1 and J is TRBJ1-1, with D possibly matching TRBD1 (5 bases). Deletions cut 6 bases from V and 4 bases from J, with 12 bases between. CDR3 length: 12 residues. Per the germline V gene, CDR1 is DFQATT and CDR2 is SNEGSKA (reference sequence). The CDR3 bases are TGCAGTGCCCCGGCGCAGGGCACTGAAGCTTTCTTT. Its translation: CSAPAQGTEAFF.

This clonotype was seen only a few times. As DNA, the CDR3 is TGTGCCAGCAGCCAAGTGGCGGGTTCACCCCTCCACTTT. Amino acid sequence: CASSQVAGSPLHF. The chain combines TRBV4-2 with TRBJ1-6; D remains unclear. The germline gives CDR1 LGHNA, CDR2 YNFKEQ. CDR3 length: 13 amino acids. V lost 1 base and J 9 bases, leaving 7 bases between the germline ends.

Only a few counts were recorded for this clonotype. The chain has TRBV5-6 and TRBJ2-5, with D perhaps TRBD1 or TRBD2 (5 bases each). The CDR3 has 13 amino acids. V was clipped by 4 bases and J by 5 bases, with 12 bases between them. Germline V gene data show CDR1 as SGHDT and CDR2 as YYEEEE. CDR3: CASSPPGTETQYF. CDR3 sequence (DNA): TGTGCCAGCAGCCCTCCGGGGACGGAGACCCAGTACTTC.

This clonotype was counted a few times. The chain uses TRBV4-1 and TRBJ2-7, with TRBD1 identical over 9 bases. Per the germline V gene, CDR1 is MGHRA and CDR2 is YSYEKL. This CDR3 region has 18 residues. Trimming cost V 2 bases and J 3 bases; bases outside gene matches: 14. The CDR3 DNA follows: TGCGCCAGCAGCCAAATCGATGTAACCGGGACAGGGTTCTACGAGCAGTACTTC. Protein: CASSQIDVTGTGFYEQYF.

This clonotype was recorded a few times. The gene calls are TRBV15 and TRBJ1-5; no firm D call. CDR1 is LNHNV and CDR2 is YYDKDF in the germline V gene (reference sequence). CDR3 length: 13 amino acids. V dropped 0 bases and J dropped 7 bases, with 7 bases sitting between them. CDR3 protein: CATSRDPGQPQHF. The CDR3 DNA reads as TGTGCCACCAGCAGAGATCCTGGCCAGCCCCAGCATTTT.

V usage is TRBV27 and J usage is TRBJ2-7; perhaps TRBD1 as D (6 bases). CDR3 length equals 13 residues. V was trimmed by 5 bases and J by 3 bases, leaving 11 bases between them. The V gene's germline CDR1 is MNHEY and CDR2 SMNVEV (reference sequence). CDR3 DNA sequence: TGTGCCAGCAGTCACGGGACACACTACGAGCAGTACTTC. Its protein is CASSHGTHYEQYF.

The chain carries TRBV7-2 and TRBJ2-6, with D hard to call. Germline lookup yields CDR1 SGHTA and CDR2 FQGNSA. This CDR3 comprises 15 residues. V was pared by 2 bases and J by 6 bases, with 11 bases between. CDR3 sequence reads: CASSLYGLMANVLTF. The DNA of the CDR3 is TGTGCCAGCAGCTTATACGGGCTTATGGCCAACGTCCTGACTTTC.

The V call is TRBV9, the J call TRBJ2-5, with 9 nucleotides matching TRBD2. The CDR3 covers 16 residues. The ends lost 0 bases at V and 3 bases at J; junction bases unmatched: 6. CDR1 is SGDLS and CDR2 is YYNGEE in the germline V gene. The CDR3 sequence: CASSVGGGGAEETQYF. The CDR3 DNA reads as TGTGCCAGCAGCGTAGGGGGCGGGGGGGCCGAAGAGACCCAGTACTTC. Variable domain in full (rest from reference TRBV9 and TRBJ2-5): DSGVTQTPKHLITATGQRVTLRCSPRSGDLSVYWYQQSLDQGLQFLIQYYNGEERAKGNILERFSAQQFPDLHSELNLSSLELGDSALYFCASSVGGGGAEETQYFGPGTRLLVL.

The chain employs TRBV6-2 or TRBV6-3 and TRBJ1-1; a possible D gene is TRBD1 (6 bases). Germline lookup yields CDR1 MNHEY and CDR2 SVGEGT. CDR3 size: 15 residues. Trimming removed 5 bases at V and 0 bases at J, with 13 bases between. CDR3 bases: TGTGCCAGCAGTCCACCGACAGGCTTGAACACTGAAGCTTTCTTT. It is translated as CASSPPTGLNTEAFF.

This chain links TRBV4-3 with TRBJ1-1, with 10 bases aligning to TRBD1. Germline lookup yields CDR1 LGHNA and CDR2 YSLEER. V dropped 0 bases and J dropped 5; count of bases not matched to a gene: 6. This CDR3 contains 16 residues. The CDR3, as DNA: TGCGCCAGCAGCCAAGACAGACAGGGGGCGAGGACTGAAGCTTTCTTT. Translated, it gives CASSQDRQGARTEAFF.

This clonotype was counted once. The chain joins TRBV7-8 to TRBJ2-3, with 9 bases lining up with TRBD2. The V and J ends lost 5 bases and 7 bases, in that order; junction bases with no gene match: 13. Germline CDR1 reads SGHVS; CDR2 reads FQNEAQ. This CDR3 has 16 amino acids. Here the CDR3 reads CASSPRAGGSMHTQYF. CDR3 in DNA: TGTGCCAGCAGCCCGCGGGCGGGGGGGAGCATGCATACGCAGTATTTT.

This chain joins TRBV7-8 and TRBJ1-5; 9 nucleotides line up with TRBD1. The V gene's germline CDR1 is SGHVS and CDR2 FQNEAQ. The junction had 11 bases not matched to a gene; V was cut back by 8 bases and J by 3 bases. This CDR3 region has 16 residues. The CDR3 loop reads CASGIGTGRYNQPQHF. CDR3 nucleotides: TGTGCCAGCGGCATAGGGACAGGGCGGTACAATCAGCCCCAGCATTTT.

This clonotype was seen just once. The chain combines TRBV20-1 with TRBJ2-5, with D unclear. Germline CDR1 and CDR2: DFQATT and SNEGSKA (reference sequence). CDR3 length equals 16 residues. The germline V and J ends were trimmed by 0 bases and 2 bases, with 16 bases remaining between them. The CDR3 sequence is CSARDPWAARQETQYF. The CDR3 DNA is TGCAGTGCTAGAGATCCTTGGGCAGCCAGACAAGAGACCCAGTACTTC.

This sequence joins TRBV20-1 and TRBJ1-2; D unclear. CDR3 length: 15 residues. The ends were cut back, 0 bases at V and 4 bases at J, with 15 bases in the middle. The germline gives CDR1 DFQATT, CDR2 SNEGSKA (reference sequence). CDR3 amino acids: CSARDEARGGYGYTF. The CDR3 nucleotides read TGCAGTGCTAGAGATGAGGCCCGCGGCGGCTATGGCTACACCTTC.

This clonotype was detected a few times. The rearrangement links TRBV7-2 to TRBJ2-5, with TRBD1 as a possible D gene (6 bases). V shed 5 bases and J shed 5 bases, with 18 bases lying between them. The CDR3 length is 15 residues. Looked up from germline, CDR1 is SGHTA and CDR2 is FQGNSA. CDR3 coding DNA: TGTGCCAGCAGCCCCGGACAGAACTCCCCCGAGACCCAGTACTTC. This codes for CASSPGQNSPETQYF.

The chain's CDR3 is CASSDATGNPEQYF. CDR3 nucleotides: TGTGCCAGCAGTGACGCGACAGGGAACCCCGAGCAGTACTTC. The chain is built from TRBV12-3 or TRBV12-4 and TRBJ2-7; 7 bases fit TRBD1. This CDR3 region has 14 residues. With V trimmed by 5 bases and J by 6 bases, 10 bases remained unmatched.

CDR3 nucleotides: TGCAGTGCTAGCCCGCAGTACTATGGCTACACCTTC. Its translation is CSASPQYYGYTF. The rearrangement joins TRBV20-1 to TRBJ1-2; D remains ambiguous. This CDR3 spans 12 amino acids. Trimming shortened V by 3 bases and J by 3 bases, and 8 bases separated the two germline ends. Looked up from germline, CDR1 is DFQATT and CDR2 is SNEGSKA (reference sequence).

The chain uses TRBV20-1 and TRBJ1-6; 11 positions match TRBD1. The V segment lost 3 bases and the J segment 6 bases; nucleotides outside the gene matches: 4. The CDR3 length is 15 residues. Germline V gene lookup returns CDR1 DFQATT and CDR2 SNEGSKA (reference sequence). The DNA of the CDR3 is TGCAGTGCTAGTTATGGGACAGGGGGTAATTCACCCCTCCACTTT. This gives the protein CSASYGTGGNSPLHF.

Comment on this clonotype: Its ends do not fully match the called genes, so a read error is possible. V usage is TRBV6-1 and J usage is TRBJ2-7; the D call may be TRBD1 or TRBD2 (7 bases each). CDR3 length: 16 amino acids. Per germline, CDR1 MNHNS and CDR2 SASEGT. The CDR3 DNA reads TGTGCCAGCAGGCAGACAGGGACTACAAGCTCCTACGAACAGTACTTC. Encoded protein: CASRQTGTTSSYEQYF.

The V gene is TRBV4-1, the J gene TRBJ1-1; tentative D call: TRBD1 (5 bases). The CDR3 has 15 amino acids. The germline V and J ends were trimmed by 1 base and 6 bases, with 15 bases remaining between them. Per germline, CDR1 MGHRA and CDR2 YSYEKL. The CDR3 DNA follows: TGCGCCAGCAGCCAAGGACCTCCCACGGGGGCTGAAGCTTTCTTT. Translating it yields CASSQGPPTGAEAFF.